This TCR beta chain appears in the sequencing data of a study of CD8 T cells in ankylosing spondylitis (dated by TCRdb to the late 2010s). Regarding the complete study: T cell receptor beta repertoires were profiled in healthy donors and ankylosing spondylitis patients so that disease-linked TCR variants could be found. The full study cohort was made up of about 24 ankylosing spondylitis patients and fewer than 120 healthy donors. Peripheral blood samples were taken, and synovial fluid was additionally collected from ankylosing spondylitis patients. Results and caveats for the whole study, not just this receptor: Some motif variants were previously reported in synovial fluid and blood of reactive arthritis patients, suggesting common disease-initiation mechanisms. A CD8+ phenotype was shown by the disease-linked clones, which were found at relatively low frequencies in peripheral blood. The disease-linked clones were reported as significantly enriched in matched synovial fluid samples from ankylosing spondylitis patients. A TCR beta motif made up of eight highly homologous amino acid variants appeared to be characteristic of blood from ankylosing spondylitis patients.

This clonotype appeared many times. Its antigen target is currently unknown. Per-base qualities were not stored, and no clone one base away is much larger. Trimming removed 5 bases from V and 7 bases from J; the gene matches leave 11 bases unexplained. Looking up the germline V gene yields CDR1 SGHRS and CDR2 YFSETQ. From the cysteine through the phenylalanine, the CDR3 covers 15 amino acids. The retained sequence is limited to the CDR3, 45 bases, with the frame set at the first base. The instrument given in TCRdb is Illumina HiSeq 2500. Quantitative 5'-RACE with molecular barcodes was used to prepare TCR beta libraries. From the authors' description of their analysis: To identify disease-linked TCR variants, a new computational method was used, one built on a probabilistic model of VDJ rearrangement. Using fastp at Q25 and MiXCR, TCRdb reprocessed the public reads and kept productive beta chains. All rows with the same CDR3 protein become a single entry with the most common DNA and genes. V and J calls and clone size were set by TCRdb, not the authors. In all, the sample holds over 150,000 distinct CDR3 sequences, and 15% to 20% of those were seen once. The ten largest clones take up around 4% of the sample.

The TCR originated in a male donor aged 10-35 years with ankylosing spondylitis or in good health (not recorded which). Donor details come from another sample of the same person, matched by shared clones. Input material: blood, either unsorted or a sorted T cell fraction (not recorded which). Recombination linked TRBV5-1 to TRBJ2-1; TRBD1 matches 8 bases in the middle. The DNA sequence is TGCGCCAGCAGGCCACCCGGGACAGGTAGGAATGAGCAGTTCTTC. It translates to CASRPPGTGRNEQFF.